Sequencing of this TCR beta chain was carried out in a study of T cell responses to AZD1222 COVID-19 vaccine. Study-wide points: There were vaccine-associated CD4 TCRs across spike, dominant at 160-218 and 743-854. Within unmutated variant regions lay the reported targets of nearly half of spike-specific TCRs. The peak T cell response came first, and repertoires were sampled only after it.

Timing groups of about 4 and about 12 weeks for second doses were pooled. Turning to this clone: Its antigen remains unknown.

TCRdb's copy holds only in-frame clones and misses some; the assay was immunoSEQ multiplex PCR. The sample has approximately 100,000 clones; roughly nine tenths are singletons. The receptor's source is an adult who received the AZD1222 COVID-19 vaccine. This material consisted of peripheral blood, taken 28 days after the second AZD1222 dose.

CDR3 bases: TGCGCCAGCAGCCTCCTAGGGGACAGGTTCTTCACCGGGGAGCTGTTTTTT. Amino acids: CASSLLGDRFFTGELFF. The genes are TRBV4-1 and TRBJ2-2; the match to TRBD1 covers 8 bases. Germline trimming cut 4 bases from V and 4 bases from J; bases unmatched to any gene: 11. CDR1 is MGHRA and CDR2 is YSYEKL in the germline V gene. The CDR3 has 17 residues.